The 10 T cell receptor beta chains presented below share a single source sample, sequenced in a study of blood T cell repertoires in COVID-19. Sequencing used immunoSEQ multiplex PCR; TCRdb keeps in-frame clones, though not all of them. Seen here are some 260,000 clones, 75% to 90% observed once, and the top ten hold about 9.4%. Specimen: peripheral blood. The receptors originated from a woman aged 70 to 79 with COVID-19, enrolled during active disease.

The J gene is TRBJ2-1, the V gene TRBV10-3; a weak D match, TRBD1 (5 bases). The CDR3 loop spans 11 amino acids. Germline CDR1 ENHRY, CDR2 SYGVKD. The V and J ends lost 11 bases and 8 bases respectively, with 13 bases between them. CDR3 amino acids: CASQGIDEQFF. Written as DNA, the CDR3 is TGTGCCTCCCAGGGAATCGATGAGCAGTTCTTC.

The chain couples TRBV27 to TRBJ2-7; no reliable D call. Trimming took off 7 bases at V and 7 bases at J, with 8 bases between the two ends. The CDR3 loop spans 10 amino acids. Germline V gives CDR1 MNHEY, CDR2 SMNVEV (reference sequence). The chain's CDR3 is CASIPREQYF. The CDR3 nucleotides read TGTGCCAGCATTCCGAGGGAGCAGTACTTC.

V and J are TRBV7-8 and TRBJ2-3; TRBD2 matches at 7 bases. The germline V gene encodes CDR1 SGHVS and CDR2 FQNEAQ. CDR3 length: 20 residues. Trimming removed 5 bases from V and 0 bases from J; junction bases left unmatched: 20. The CDR3 DNA sequence: TGTGCCAGCAGCCCCCTTGGACTAGGCGAGATACCGCTTAGCACAGATACGCAGTATTTT. Translating gives CASSPLGLGEIPLSTDTQYF.

J is TRBJ1-2 and V is TRBV6-2 or TRBV6-3; D may be TRBD1 (5 bases). Per germline, CDR1 MNHEY and CDR2 SVGEGT. The CDR3 spans 12 residues. The germline V and J ends were trimmed by 2 bases and 8 bases, with 9 bases remaining between them. The CDR3 DNA reads as TGTGCCAGCAGTTACGCGGGGCGAGGCTACACCTTC. Its translation: CASSYAGRGYTF.

The chain recombines TRBV28 with TRBJ1-1, with no clear D. V was trimmed by 7 bases and J by 1 base, leaving 7 bases between them. This CDR3 spans 12 amino acids. CDR1 is MDHEN, CDR2 SYDVKM, per germline. In DNA, the CDR3 is TGTGCCAGCATTGCAGGGAACACTGAAGCTTTCTTT. Translated, it gives CASIAGNTEAFF.

This chain links TRBV5-1 with TRBJ1-4; D ambiguous. The germline gives CDR1 SGHRS, CDR2 YFSETQ. V gave up 1 base and J gave up 7 bases, with 5 bases separating them. The CDR3 has 12 residues. CDR3 in amino acids: CASSLYGEKLFF. The CDR3 nucleotides are TGCGCCAGCAGCTTGTACGGTGAAAAACTGTTTTTT.

The chain carries TRBV6-5 and TRBJ1-1; D gene uncertain. This CDR3 spans 12 amino acids. Trimming removed 6 bases from V and 11 bases from J, with 16 bases in between. Germline CDR1 reads MNHEY; CDR2 reads SVGAGI. The CDR3 here is CASSRGRHGAFF. The CDR3 nucleotides read TGTGCCAGCAGCCGGGGTAGGCATGGGGCTTTCTTT.

This clone was seen only a few times. This rearrangement joins TRBV4-2 to TRBJ2-7, with D possibly being TRBD2 (6 bases). Germline CDR1 and CDR2: LGHNA and YNFKEQ. The CDR3 extends over 15 amino acids. V lost 0 bases, J lost 7 bases, and 16 bases lay in between. CDR3 residues: CASSQETGAPREQYF. CDR3 in DNA: TGTGCCAGCAGCCAAGAAACGGGAGCCCCGCGTGAGCAGTACTTC.

This chain joins TRBV25-1 and TRBJ2-5, with 7 bases fitting TRBD2. This CDR3 is built from 17 residues. Per the germline V gene, CDR1 is MGHDK and CDR2 is SYGVNS. Unmatched junction bases numbered 11, after V lost 2 bases and J lost 2 bases. Here the CDR3 reads CASSEDVSGRGQETQYF. The CDR3 DNA reads TGTGCCAGCAGTGAAGACGTTAGTGGGAGGGGTCAAGAGACCCAGTACTTC.

J is TRBJ1-1 and V is TRBV19; possible D gene TRBD1, 5 bases. Trimming pared 7 bases from V and 1 base from J, leaving 10 bases between. CDR3 length: 13 residues. Germline-derived CDR1 and CDR2 are LNHDA and SQIVND (reference sequence). The CDR3 sequence: CASTPQGNTEAFF. The CDR3 nucleotides read TGTGCCAGTACCCCCCAGGGGAACACTGAAGCTTTCTTT.